These 20 T cell receptor beta chains originate from one sample sequenced in a study of Graves' ophthalmopathy and Graves' hyperthyroidism. RNA transcripts served as template for amplifying TCR beta CDR3 sequences. HTBI primers served in a first-round RT-PCR, which a second-round multiplex PCR followed. MiXCR, applied by TCRdb to the multiplex PCR reads, yields one record per CDR3 protein. Of under 350,000 distinct CDR3 sequences in the sample, roughly 17% were seen once. The sample consisted of peripheral blood. The source is an adult man with Graves' ophthalmopathy.

This chain links TRBV28 with TRBJ1-1; possible D gene TRBD1, 5 bases. The CDR3 spans 13 residues. In germline, CDR1 is MDHEN, CDR2 SYDVKM. Trimming shortened V by 5 bases and J by 6 bases, and 13 bases separated the two germline ends. The DNA of the CDR3 is TGTGCCAGCAGTGACCCCAACAGGTCTGAAGCTTTCTTT. Encoded protein: CASSDPNRSEAFF.

This clonotype was observed many times. The chain recombines TRBV7-2 with TRBJ1-1; TRBD1 might be the D (5 bases). CDR3 size: 15 residues. Germline CDR1 reads SGHTA; CDR2 reads FQGNSA. Trimming took off 0 bases at V and 5 bases at J, with 13 bases between the two ends. The CDR3 bases are TGTGCCAGCAGCTTAGCGAAGGCGCGGGGGACTGAAGCTTTCTTT. Translation gives CASSLAKARGTEAFF.

This clonotype was found many times. The J gene is TRBJ2-5, the V gene TRBV20-1, with 14 bases fitting TRBD2. The CDR3 is 17 amino acids. V lost 0 bases and J lost 3; bases outside the gene matches: 6. From germline, CDR1 is DFQATT and CDR2 SNEGSKA (reference sequence). The DNA for the CDR3 is TGCAGTGCTAGAGATCCGCTGACTAGCGGGGGGGAAGAGACCCAGTACTTC. Its protein is CSARDPLTSGGEETQYF.

This clonotype was recorded many times. The chain has TRBV11-1 and TRBJ2-5; weak D call: TRBD2 (5 bases). V gave up 5 bases and J gave up 5 bases, with 12 bases separating them. The length of the CDR3 is 13 residues. Per the germline V gene, CDR1 is SGHAT and CDR2 is FQDESV (reference sequence). The CDR3 here is CASSNRRPETQYF. The CDR3, as DNA: TGTGCCAGCAGCAACCGGAGGCCTGAGACCCAGTACTTC.

Many counts were recorded for this clonotype. V gene TRBV5-1 combines with J gene TRBJ1-3, with D possibly TRBD1 on 6 matching bases. Germline V CDR1 and CDR2: SGHRS, YFSETQ. With 4 bases removed from V and 4 bases from J, the gap between germline ends came to 18 bases. This CDR3 is 16 amino acids long. This CDR3 is CASSPDYTGLGNTIYF. CDR3 in DNA: TGCGCCAGCAGCCCGGATTACACAGGGCTCGGAAACACCATATATTTT. The variable domain in full, with the rest retrieved from reference TRBV5-1 and TRBJ1-3, is KAGVTQTPRYLIKTRGQQVTLSCSPISGHRSVSWYQQTPGQGLQFLFEYFSETQRNKGNFPGRFSGRQFSNSRSEMNVSTLELGDSALYLCASSPDYTGLGNTIYFGEGSWLTVV.

This clonotype was recorded at least ten times. This chain links TRBV12-3 or TRBV12-4 with TRBJ1-6, with D unclear. The germline V and J ends were trimmed by 4 bases and 7 bases, with 14 bases remaining between them. This CDR3 contains 15 residues. CDR3 amino acids: CASSSDGSSNSPLHF. Written as DNA, the CDR3 is TGTGCCAGCAGTTCGGACGGGTCTAGCAATTCACCCCTCCACTTT.

This clonotype was counted ten times or more. The chain employs TRBV20-1 and TRBJ1-2, with a tentative D call TRBD1 (6 bases). Germline CDR1 is DFQATT and CDR2 is SNEGSKA (reference sequence). V lost 4 bases to trimming and J lost 3 bases, with 15 bases between them. This CDR3 has 14 amino acids. CDR3 region: CSAITRDTDYGYTF. The CDR3 DNA is TGCAGTGCTATAACAAGGGACACCGACTATGGCTACACCTTC.

The table lists this clonotype with many counts. The rearrangement links TRBV7-6 to TRBJ2-7; no firm D call. Germline CDR1 SGHVS, CDR2 FNYEAQ. V lost 6 bases to trimming and J lost 4 bases, with 19 bases between them. The CDR3 runs 15 residues. The CDR3 loop is CASSSTPGQTYEQYF. The CDR3 coding sequence is TGTGCCAGCAGTTCTACCCCGGGCCAAACATACGAGCAGTACTTC.

The chain carries TRBV20-1 and TRBJ1-6, with 9 nucleotides matching TRBD1. This CDR3 is 14 amino acids long. V was clipped by 1 base and J by 9 bases; unmatched bases: 4. Germline values: CDR1 DFQATT, CDR2 SNEGSKA (reference sequence). The CDR3 loop reads CSARGTGASSPLHF. The DNA of the CDR3 is TGCAGTGCTAGAGGGACAGGGGCGAGTTCACCCCTCCACTTT.

In this sample, this clonotype turned up many times. This chain uses TRBV18 with TRBJ2-5, with unresolved D. This CDR3 spans 14 amino acids. Germline CDR1 is KGHSH and CDR2 is LQKENI. The V and J ends lost 0 bases and 1 base respectively, with 6 bases between them. CDR3 DNA sequence: TGTGCCAGCTCACCACCAGGTCCCCAAGAGACCCAGTACTTC. Residues: CASSPPGPQETQYF.

V gene TRBV6-1 combines with J gene TRBJ1-5; no clear D gene. In germline, CDR1 is MNHNS, CDR2 SASEGT. The V end lost 7 bases, the J end lost 4 bases, and 11 bases lay between the germline ends. This CDR3 spans 13 amino acids. CDR3 sequence reads: CASTERENQPQHF. DNA of the CDR3: TGTGCCAGCACCGAAAGGGAAAATCAGCCCCAGCATTTT.

This clonotype was seen at least ten times. The V and J genes are TRBV4-1 and TRBJ1-2; the match to TRBD1 covers 9 bases. Per the germline V gene, CDR1 is MGHRA and CDR2 is YSYEKL. CDR3 size: 16 residues. Losses at the gene ends were 4 bases for V and 4 bases for J; bases not matched to a gene: 10. CDR3 in DNA: TGCGCCAGCAGCCTTAAACAGGGGGCGGAGGGCTATGGCTACACCTTC. Translated: CASSLKQGAEGYGYTF.

In its sample, this clonotype was seen many times. This chain connects TRBV28 to TRBJ1-1; D is unclear. The CDR3 extends over 17 amino acids. CDR1 and CDR2 from the germline V gene are MDHEN and SYDVKM. V lost 6 bases and J 4 bases, leaving 24 bases between the germline ends. CDR3 sequence: CASRKPLIRTYGTEAFF. CDR3 DNA: TGTGCCAGCAGGAAACCCTTGATACGGACGTATGGCACTGAAGCTTTCTTT.

The CDR3 protein is CASSRGQLAEQYF. The CDR3 nucleotides are TGTGCCAGCAGCCGCGGGCAATTGGCCGAGCAGTACTTC. The chain employs TRBV7-4 and TRBJ2-7; possible D gene TRBD2, 5 bases. V shed 5 bases and J shed 6 bases, with 14 bases lying between them. The CDR3 sequence is 13 residues long. Germline CDR1 is SGHVT and CDR2 is SQSDAQ.

A remark on this clonotype: At one of its ends the junction is not consistent with the germline gene, which may arise from a read error. The chain employs TRBV20-1 and TRBJ1-5; tentative D call: TRBD1 (6 bases). Germline lookup yields CDR1 DFQATT and CDR2 SNEGSKA (reference sequence). The CDR3 runs 15 residues. The CDR3 nucleotides read TGCAGTGCTAGAGATCCCGTGTCGGGAGGACAGCCCCAGCGTTTT. It yields the protein CSARDPVSGGQPQRF.

This clonotype was seen many times. This sequence joins TRBV6-1 and TRBJ2-5; 11 bases are shared with TRBD2. The CDR3 is made up of 16 amino acids. The V segment lost 4 bases and the J segment 0 bases; nucleotides outside the gene matches: 4. Germline V gene data show CDR1 as MNHNS and CDR2 as SASEGT. The chain's CDR3 is CASSVWTSGHQETQYF. CDR3 nucleotides: TGTGCCAGCAGTGTATGGACTAGCGGGCACCAAGAGACCCAGTACTTC.

This clonotype was observed many times. The chain links TRBV27 to TRBJ2-5; no clear D gene. There are 11 residues in the CDR3. CDR1 and CDR2 from the germline V gene are MNHEY and SMNVEV (reference sequence). Between the trimmed V and J ends, which lost 5 bases and 5 bases, there was a span of 6 bases. DNA for the CDR3: TGTGCCAGCAGTAACTATGAGACCCAGTACTTC. Translated, it gives CASSNYETQYF.

Details on this clonotype: One end of the junction fails to match germline, which may point to a read error. The V call is TRBV6-1, the J call TRBJ1-2; possible D gene TRBD1, 5 bases. CDR1 MNHNS and CDR2 SASEGT come from the germline V gene. The CDR3 loop spans 15 amino acids. DNA of the CDR3: TGTGCCAGCAGTGAAGCCGAGTCCCAGGGCTATGGCTACATCTTC. As protein: CASSEAESQGYGYIF.

In its sample, this clonotype was seen a few times. A junction boundary mismatches the germline segment, possibly from a read error. The V gene is TRBV2, the J gene TRBJ2-7; no firm D call. The CDR3 covers 15 residues. CDR1 and CDR2 (germline): SNHLY, FYNNEI. The CDR3 spells CVSRRSPGPPYEQYF. DNA of the CDR3: TGTGTCAGCAGACGATCCCCGGGCCCCCCCTACGAGCAGTACTTC.

Ten or more counts support this clonotype. This chain connects TRBV20-1 to TRBJ2-1, with TRBD2 matching 9 bases. After removal of 0 bases from V and 5 bases from J, the junction contained 5 bases not matched to a gene. CDR1 is DFQATT, CDR2 SNEGSKA, per germline (reference sequence). The length of the CDR3 is 15 residues. The CDR3 here is CSARDGSGRHNEQFF. CDR3 nucleotide sequence: TGCAGTGCTAGAGATGGAAGCGGGAGGCACAATGAGCAGTTCTTC.